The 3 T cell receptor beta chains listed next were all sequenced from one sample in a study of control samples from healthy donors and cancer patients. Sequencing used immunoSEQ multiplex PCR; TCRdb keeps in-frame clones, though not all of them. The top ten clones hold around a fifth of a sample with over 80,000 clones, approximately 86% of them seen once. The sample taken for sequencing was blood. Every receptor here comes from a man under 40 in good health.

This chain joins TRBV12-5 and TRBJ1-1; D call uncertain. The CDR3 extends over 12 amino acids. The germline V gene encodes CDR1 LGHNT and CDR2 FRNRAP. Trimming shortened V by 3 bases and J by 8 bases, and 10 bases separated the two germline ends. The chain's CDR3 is CASGLGSWEAFF. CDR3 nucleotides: TGTGCTAGTGGTTTAGGCTCTTGGGAAGCTTTCTTT.

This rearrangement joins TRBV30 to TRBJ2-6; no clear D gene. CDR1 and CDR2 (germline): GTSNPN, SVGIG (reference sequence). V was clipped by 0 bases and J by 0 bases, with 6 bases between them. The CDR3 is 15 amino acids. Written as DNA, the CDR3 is TGTGCCTGGAGTGTAAGGCCCTCTGGGGCCAACGTCCTGACTTTC. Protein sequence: CAWSVRPSGANVLTF.

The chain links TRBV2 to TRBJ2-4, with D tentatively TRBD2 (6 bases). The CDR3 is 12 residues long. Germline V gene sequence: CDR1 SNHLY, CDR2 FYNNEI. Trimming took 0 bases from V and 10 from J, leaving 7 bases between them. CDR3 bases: TGTGCCAGCAGTGAAGCTCGGGGGATTCAGTACTTC. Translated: CASSEARGIQYF.